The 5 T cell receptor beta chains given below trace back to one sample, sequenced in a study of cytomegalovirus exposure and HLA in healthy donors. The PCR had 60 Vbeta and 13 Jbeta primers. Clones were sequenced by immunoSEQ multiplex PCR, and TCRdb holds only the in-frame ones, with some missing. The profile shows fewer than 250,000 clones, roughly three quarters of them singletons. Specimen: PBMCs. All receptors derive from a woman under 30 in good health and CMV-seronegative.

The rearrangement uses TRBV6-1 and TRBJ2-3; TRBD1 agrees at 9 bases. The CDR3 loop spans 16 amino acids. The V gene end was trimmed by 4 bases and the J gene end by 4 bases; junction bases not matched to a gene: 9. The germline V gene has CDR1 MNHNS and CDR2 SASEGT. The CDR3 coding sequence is TGTGCCAGCAGTGTTCAACCGGGACAGGGCGCAGATACGCAGTATTTT. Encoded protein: CASSVQPGQGADTQYF.

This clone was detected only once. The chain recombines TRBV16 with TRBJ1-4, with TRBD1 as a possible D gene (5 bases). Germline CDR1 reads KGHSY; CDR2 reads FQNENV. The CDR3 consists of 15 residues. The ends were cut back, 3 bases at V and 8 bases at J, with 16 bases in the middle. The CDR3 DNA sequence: TGTGCCAGCAGCCACCCGACAGCTATTGGCGAAAAACTGTTTTTT. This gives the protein CASSHPTAIGEKLFF.

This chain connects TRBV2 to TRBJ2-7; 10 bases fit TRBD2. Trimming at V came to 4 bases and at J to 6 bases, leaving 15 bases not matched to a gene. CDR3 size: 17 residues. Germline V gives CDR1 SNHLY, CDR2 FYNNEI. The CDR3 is CASSGEGASGSIVEQYF. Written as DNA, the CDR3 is TGTGCCAGCAGTGGCGAAGGGGCTAGCGGGAGTATAGTCGAGCAGTACTTC. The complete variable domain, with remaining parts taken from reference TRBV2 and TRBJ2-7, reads EPEVTQTPSHQVTQMGQEVILRCVPISNHLYFYWYRQILGQKVEFLVSFYNNEISEKSEIFDDQFSVERPDGSNFTLKIRSTKLEDSAMYFCASSGEGASGSIVEQYFGPGTRLTVT.

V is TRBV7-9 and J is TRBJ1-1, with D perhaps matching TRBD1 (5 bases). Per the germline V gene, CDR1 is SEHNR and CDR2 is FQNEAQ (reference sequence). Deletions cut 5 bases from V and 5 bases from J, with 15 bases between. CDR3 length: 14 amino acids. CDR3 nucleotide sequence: TGTGCCAGCAGCCCCAATCAGGGTCCGACTGAAGCTTTCTTT. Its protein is CASSPNQGPTEAFF.

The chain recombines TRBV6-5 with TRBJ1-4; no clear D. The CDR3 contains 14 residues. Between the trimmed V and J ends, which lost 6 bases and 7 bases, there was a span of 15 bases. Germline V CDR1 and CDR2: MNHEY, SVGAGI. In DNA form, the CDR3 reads TGTGCCAGCAGCCCCGGGCGGGCGGGTGAAAAACTGTTTTTT. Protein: CASSPGRAGEKLFF.